The 18 T cell receptor beta chains below come from one sample, sequenced in a study of breast tumors, draining lymph nodes, adjacent tissues. Axillary draining lymph nodes of breast cancer patients supplied the node samples. Via MiXCR, TCRdb re-called the multiplex PCR reads, giving one row per CDR3 protein. The sample lists approximately 210,000 distinct CDR3 sequences, roughly 32% occurring once. The sequenced material came from axillary lymph node tissue. These receptors were collected from a female donor with breast cancer. Some clones in this sample may be carry-over from other donors' samples.

The chain has TRBV20-1 and TRBJ1-6; 8 bases are a match to TRBD1. The CDR3 consists of 15 residues. Germline V CDR1 and CDR2: DFQATT, SNEGSKA (reference sequence). Trimming took 1 base from V and 6 from J; bases not matched to a gene: 5. The CDR3 loop is CSARVRGQANSPLHF. As DNA, the CDR3 is TGCAGTGCTAGAGTTCGGGGACAGGCTAATTCACCCCTCCACTTT.

The rearrangement uses TRBV4-3 and TRBJ2-3; 8 positions match TRBD2. This CDR3 has 15 residues. Germline lookup yields CDR1 LGHNA and CDR2 YSLEER. Unmatched junction bases numbered 3, after V lost 3 bases and J lost 1 base. The CDR3 nucleotides read TGCGCCAGCAGCCATGTAGCGGGGCGCACAGATACGCAGTATTTT. It yields the protein CASSHVAGRTDTQYF.

This clonotype was recorded a few times. It may be a read error: a sequence one base away is much more abundant. V and J are TRBV11-1 and TRBJ2-1, with a possible D match to TRBD1 (5 bases). With 3 bases removed from V and 9 bases from J, the gap between germline ends came to 12 bases. Germline lookup yields CDR1 SGHAT and CDR2 FQDESV (reference sequence). The CDR3 runs 13 residues. In nucleotides, the CDR3 is TGTGCCAGCAGCTTTTTGGACACGCCTGAGCAGTTCTTC. Amino acids: CASSFLDTPEQFF.

There are many counts of this clonotype. The V call is TRBV20-1, the J call TRBJ2-7; tentative D call: TRBD1 (5 bases). Germline V gene lookup returns CDR1 DFQATT and CDR2 SNEGSKA (reference sequence). The ends were cut back, 5 bases at V and 0 bases at J, with 8 bases in the middle. CDR3 length: 12 amino acids. The chain's CDR3 is CSAQTASYEQYF. CDR3 coding DNA: TGCAGTGCTCAGACAGCCTCCTACGAGCAGTACTTC.

In its sample, this clonotype was seen many times. The chain combines TRBV12-3 or TRBV12-4 with TRBJ2-2; D remains ambiguous. The CDR3 loop spans 14 amino acids. V was trimmed by 6 bases and J by 3 bases, leaving 11 bases between them. Here the CDR3 reads CASRQDGYTGELFF. The CDR3 DNA sequence: TGTGCCAGCAGACAAGACGGATACACCGGGGAGCTGTTTTTT.

V gene TRBV11-2 combines with J gene TRBJ2-2; 10 bases fit TRBD2. The CDR3 spans 19 residues. Trimming cost V 8 bases and J 6 bases; bases outside gene matches: 21. Germline V gene sequence: CDR1 SGHAT, CDR2 FQNNGV. CDR3 coding DNA: TGTGCCAGCCCGGCCCTAGGGGGACCAGCGGGAGGGCCCCCCGGGGAGCTGTTTTTT. It yields the protein CASPALGGPAGGPPGELFF.

This clonotype was recorded many times. The V call is TRBV4-2, the J call TRBJ2-7; a weak D match, TRBD2 (5 bases). CDR3 length: 15 amino acids. CDR1 LGHNA and CDR2 YNFKEQ come from the germline V gene. V lost 3 bases and J lost 4, with 16 bases in between. CDR3 DNA sequence: TGTGCCAGCAGCCAGGTGGAGGCAGGACTTTACGAGCAGTACTTC. This sequence encodes CASSQVEAGLYEQYF.

This clonotype was counted at least ten times. The chain employs TRBV19 and TRBJ2-2; 7 nucleotides align to TRBD2. Germline CDR1 is LNHDA and CDR2 is SQIVND (reference sequence). With V trimmed by 7 bases and J by 3 bases, 2 bases remained unmatched. This CDR3 has 13 residues. The CDR3: CASKGRDTGELFF. The CDR3 region has the DNA TGTGCCAGTAAAGGGAGGGACACCGGGGAGCTGTTTTTT.

This clonotype was seen many times. V is TRBV7-3 and J is TRBJ2-5; D gene uncertain. V shed 5 bases and J shed 1 base, with 14 bases lying between them. CDR1 and CDR2 from the germline V gene are SGHTA and FQGTGA. The CDR3 sequence is 15 residues long. CDR3 protein: CASSPYGRSQETQYF. CDR3 DNA sequence: TGTGCCAGCAGCCCCTACGGACGCTCCCAAGAGACCCAGTACTTC. Variable domain in full (rest from reference TRBV7-3 and TRBJ2-5): GAGVSQTPSNKVTEKGKYVELRCDPISGHTALYWYRQSLGQGPEFLIYFQGTGAADDSGLPNDRFFAVRPEGSVSTLKIQRTERGDSAVYLCASSPYGRSQETQYFGPGTRLLVL.

In regard to this clonotype: As the CDR3 is not closed by the conserved phenylalanine or tryptophan, this likely results from a read error. This chain uses TRBV11-3 with TRBJ1-1; no clear D gene. Trimming cost V 8 bases and J 2 bases, with 12 bases left between them. The CDR3 spans 13 residues. Germline V gene data show CDR1 as SGHNT and CDR2 as YENEEA. CDR3 DNA sequence: TGTGCCAGCCACCACCGGGGAAACACTGAAGCTTTCTGT. Translating it yields CASHHRGNTEAFC.

Ten or more counts support this clonotype. The chain uses TRBV20-1 and TRBJ2-3, with D perhaps TRBD2 (5 bases). Germline assignment: CDR1 DFQATT and CDR2 SNEGSKA (reference sequence). V lost 3 bases and J lost 2, with 12 bases in between. The CDR3 contains 14 residues. CDR3 loop: CSASEDSHTDTQYF. DNA for the CDR3: TGCAGTGCTAGTGAGGACTCCCACACAGATACGCAGTATTTT.

This clonotype was observed many times. V usage is TRBV6-2 or TRBV6-3 and J usage is TRBJ1-5; TRBD1 might be the D (6 bases). Between the trimmed V and J ends, which lost 8 bases and 4 bases, there was a span of 12 bases. The V gene's germline CDR1 is MNHEY and CDR2 SVGEGT. The CDR3 extends over 13 amino acids. CDR3: CASRDRRNQPQHF. The DNA of the CDR3 is TGTGCCAGCCGAGACAGGAGAAATCAGCCCCAGCATTTT.

In this sample, this clonotype turned up many times. The V call is TRBV28, the J call TRBJ2-7; 11 bases match TRBD2. J gave up 5 bases and V 7 bases, and 10 bases lay outside the gene matches. The germline V gene has CDR1 MDHEN and CDR2 SYDVKM. This CDR3 is built from 15 residues. The CDR3 sequence: CASKGPLAGGHEQYF. The CDR3 nucleotides are TGTGCCAGCAAAGGGCCCCTAGCGGGAGGCCACGAGCAGTACTTC. Full variable domain (missing parts from reference TRBV28 and TRBJ2-7): DVKVTQSSRYLVKRTGEKVFLECVQDMDHENMFWYRQDPGLGLRLIYFSYDVKMKEKGDIPEGYSVSREKKERFSLILESASTNQTSMYLCASKGPLAGGHEQYFGPGTRLTVT.

This clonotype was counted ten times or more. CDR3 sequence reads: CASSLAPHSSYEQYF. CDR3 nucleotides: TGTGCCAGCAGCTTGGCCCCCCACAGCTCCTACGAGCAGTACTTC. V is TRBV5-5 and J is TRBJ2-7, with D unclear. Germline loops: CDR1 SGHKS, CDR2 YYEKEE (reference sequence). The germline V and J ends were trimmed by 0 bases and 0 bases, with 10 bases remaining between them. This CDR3 is 15 amino acids long. Variable domain in full (rest from reference TRBV5-5 and TRBJ2-7): DAGVTQSPTHLIKTRGQQVTLRCSPISGHKSVSWYQQVLGQGPQFIFQYYEKEERGRGNFPDRFSARQFPNYSSELNVNALLLGDSALYLCASSLAPHSSYEQYFGPGTRLTVT.

The chain employs TRBV7-9 and TRBJ2-7, with D maybe TRBD1 (6 bases). V was pared by 5 bases and J by 6 bases, with 14 bases between. In germline, CDR1 is SEHNR, CDR2 FQNEAQ (reference sequence). The CDR3 covers 13 residues. CDR3 loop: CASSGPRGREQYF. The CDR3, as DNA: TGTGCCAGCAGCGGGCCCAGGGGACGCGAGCAGTACTTC.

This clonotype was detected only a few times. Written as DNA, the CDR3 is TGTGCCAGCAGCTCAAATAGCGGTGAGCAGTTCTTC. It translates to CASSSNSGEQFF. The chain links TRBV28 to TRBJ2-1; tentatively, D is TRBD2 (6 bases). The CDR3 consists of 12 residues. The ends were cut back, 6 bases at V and 9 bases at J, with 12 bases in the middle. Germline V gives CDR1 MDHEN, CDR2 SYDVKM. The full variable domain, its missing parts supplied by reference TRBV28 and TRBJ2-1, is DVKVTQSSRYLVKRTGEKVFLECVQDMDHENMFWYRQDPGLGLRLIYFSYDVKMKEKGDIPEGYSVSREKKERFSLILESASTNQTSMYLCASSSNSGEQFFGPGTRLTVL.

Notes on this clonotype: An end of the junction does not agree with germline; a read error may underlie this. The rearrangement uses TRBV7-2 and TRBJ2-1, with D perhaps matching TRBD2 (5 bases). The CDR3 runs 13 residues. Germline V gene lookup returns CDR1 SGHTA and CDR2 FQGNSA. The CDR3 loop is CASSLSVEDEQFF. CDR3 in DNA: TGTGCTAGCAGCTTAAGCGTGGAGGATGAGCAGTTCTTC.

This clonotype appeared a single time. This sequence may be a read error, since a much larger clone differs from it by one base. This is likely a read error, given that the CDR3 carries no conserved phenylalanine or tryptophan at its end. J is TRBJ2-3 and V is TRBV19, with D perhaps given as TRBD1 or TRBD2 (5 bases each). V lost 8 bases and J lost 2, with 17 bases in between. The CDR3 has 15 amino acids. Germline V gives CDR1 LNHDA, CDR2 SQIVND (reference sequence). The CDR3 is CASSSMGENTDTQYL. CDR3 bases: TGTGCCAGTTCCTCAATGGGGGAGAACACAGATACGCAGTATCTT.